The 30 T cell receptor beta chains below all came from one sample that was sequenced in a study of shared clonotypes between healthy human individuals. TCRdb's copy holds only in-frame clones and misses some; the assay was immunoSEQ multiplex PCR. The sample includes about 120,000 clones, about 70% seen only once; the top ten take over 20%. The sample was memory CD8+ T cells sorted from blood. The subset was: CD45RO+ cells pooled with CCR7-negative TemRA cells. The receptors were sampled from a woman aged 25 to 39 in good health.

In this sample, this clone turned up a few times. The V call is TRBV7-8, the J call TRBJ2-7; possibly TRBD1 for D (5 bases). V lost 5 bases to trimming and J lost 0 bases, with 17 bases between them. The CDR3 extends over 16 amino acids. Germline CDR1 SGHVS, CDR2 FQNEAQ. CDR3 DNA sequence: TGTGCCAGCAGCCCCCAGGGCACCTCATACTCCTACGAGCAGTACTTC. Translated, it gives CASSPQGTSYSYEQYF.

V usage is TRBV4-1 and J usage is TRBJ2-3; no definite D call. Germline lookup yields CDR1 MGHRA and CDR2 YSYEKL. The CDR3 spans 17 residues. V was shortened by 2 bases and J by 6 bases, with 21 bases between the two germline ends. CDR3 amino acids: CASSQSGPLGIVDTQYF. In DNA form, the CDR3 reads TGCGCCAGCAGCCAATCTGGCCCCTTGGGAATAGTGGATACGCAGTATTTT.

The gene calls are TRBV27 and TRBJ2-7; 9 positions agree with TRBD2. The CDR3 length is 15 residues. CDR1 MNHEY and CDR2 SMNVEV come from the germline V gene (reference sequence). The trim removed 5 bases at V and 5 bases at J, leaving 10 bases unmatched. The CDR3 DNA is TGTGCCAGCAGTCATCAGCGGGAGGTTCGGGACGAGCAGTACTTC. Translating gives CASSHQREVRDEQYF.

Concerning this clone: At one end the junction does not follow the germline gene, possibly because of a read error. The chain couples TRBV10-3 to TRBJ2-3, with 11 bases aligning to TRBD2. The CDR3 runs to 15 residues. In germline, CDR1 is ENHRY, CDR2 SYGVKD. The CDR3 is CASSLLAGDTDTQYF. CDR3 nucleotides: TGTGCCAGCAGTCTACTAGCGGGAGACACAGATACGCAGTATTTT.

This chain connects TRBV5-4 to TRBJ1-1, with no clear D. The V end lost 5 bases, the J end lost 0 bases, and 8 bases lay between the germline ends. The CDR3 consists of 13 residues. Germline lookup yields CDR1 SGHNT and CDR2 YYREEE (reference sequence). The CDR3 nucleotides read TGTGCCAGCAGTCCGGTGATGAACACTGAAGCTTTCTTT. This translates into CASSPVMNTEAFF. The variable domain in full, with the rest retrieved from reference TRBV5-4 and TRBJ1-1, is ETGVTQSPTHLIKTRGQQVTLRCSSQSGHNTVSWYQQALGQGPQFIFQYYREEENGRGNFPPRFSGLQFPNYSSELNVNALELDDSALYLCASSPVMNTEAFFGQGTRLTVV.

The V gene is TRBV7-9, the J gene TRBJ1-4; 7 nucleotides align to TRBD1. This CDR3 has 14 amino acids. V was clipped by 6 bases and J by 4 bases; unmatched bases: 5. Germline CDR1 is SEHNR and CDR2 is FQNEAQ (reference sequence). CDR3 nucleotide sequence: TGTGCCAGCAGATCGGACAGGAGTAATGAAAAACTGTTTTTT. Its translation: CASRSDRSNEKLFF. The variable domain in full, with the rest retrieved from reference TRBV7-9 and TRBJ1-4, is DTGVSQNPRHKITKRGQNVTFRCDPISEHNRLYWYRQTLGQGPEFLTYFQNEAQLEKSRLLSDRFSAERPKGSFSTLEIQRTEQGDSAMYLCASRSDRSNEKLFFGSGTQLSVL.

This clone showed up just a few times. V usage is TRBV28 and J usage is TRBJ2-1; D is undetermined. This CDR3 has 11 amino acids. Germline-derived CDR1 and CDR2 are MDHEN and SYDVKM. V lost 9 bases to trimming and J lost 7 bases, with 10 bases between them. The CDR3 loop reads CASCRMNEQFF. The CDR3 nucleotides are TGTGCCAGTTGTAGGATGAATGAGCAGTTCTTC.

Worth noting for this clone: This CDR3 is also generated by other DNA sequences in the sample. The chain joins TRBV5-1 to TRBJ1-3; D is undetermined. Germline CDR1 SGHRS, CDR2 YFSETQ. Trimming took 0 bases from V and 2 from J, leaving 6 bases between them. The CDR3 runs 14 residues. Here the CDR3 DNA reads TGCGCCAGCAGCTTGGGGACCGCTGGAAACACCATATATTTT. Its protein is CASSLGTAGNTIYF.

The rearrangement links TRBV4-1 to TRBJ2-1; 7 bases fit TRBD2. CDR3 length equals 15 residues. Germline V lookup: CDR1 MGHRA, CDR2 YSYEKL. V was clipped by 3 bases and J by 2 bases; unmatched bases: 4. For the CDR3, the DNA is TGCGCCAGCAGCCACCCGGGAGGCCCCTACAATGAGCAGTTCTTC. Residues: CASSHPGGPYNEQFF.

This clone was seen only once. The J gene is TRBJ1-1, the V gene TRBV6-6; 9 bases align to TRBD1. The CDR3 loop spans 14 amino acids. J was trimmed by 2 bases and V by 7 bases; bases with no gene match: 5. CDR1 is MNHNY, CDR2 SVGAGI, per germline (reference sequence). For the CDR3, the DNA is TGTGCCAGCACTCTGGGACAGGGTAACACTGAAGCTTTCTTT. Translation gives CASTLGQGNTEAFF.

The gene calls are TRBV19 and TRBJ2-7; 12 bases map to TRBD1. The ends lost 2 bases at V and 5 bases at J; junction bases unmatched: 4. Germline CDR1 and CDR2: LNHDA and SQIVND (reference sequence). The CDR3 runs to 15 residues. CDR3 nucleotides: TGTGCCAGTAGTATATGGGACAGGGGGCGCAACGAGCAGTACTTC. Translating gives CASSIWDRGRNEQYF.

In DNA form, the CDR3 reads TGTGCCTGGAGTACAGGAGTCCCCGAAAAACTGTTTTTT. The encoded protein is CAWSTGVPEKLFF. The V gene is TRBV30, the J gene TRBJ1-4; maybe TRBD1 (5 bases). Germline CDR1 reads GTSNPN; CDR2 reads SVGIG (reference sequence). The CDR3 contains 13 residues. V lost 2 bases and J 8 bases, leaving 12 bases between the germline ends. The variable domain in full, with the rest retrieved from reference TRBV30 and TRBJ1-4, is SQTIHQWPATLVQPVGSPLSLECTVEGTSNPNLYWYRQAAGRGLQLLFYSVGIGQISSEVPQNLSASRPQDRQFILSSKKLLLSDSGFYLCAWSTGVPEKLFFGSGTQLSVL.

This clone was observed a few times. The chain links TRBV27 to TRBJ1-2; D not certain. Germline assignment: CDR1 MNHEY and CDR2 SMNVEV (reference sequence). The ends were cut back, 2 bases at V and 3 bases at J, with 13 bases in the middle. CDR3 length: 15 residues. The CDR3 is CASSLGPMTDYGYTF. The CDR3, as DNA: TGTGCCAGCAGTTTAGGCCCGATGACGGACTATGGCTACACCTTC.

This clone has just a few counts. The V gene is TRBV14, the J gene TRBJ2-7; D is undetermined. Trimming removed 0 bases from V and 4 bases from J, with 10 bases in between. The CDR3 contains 14 residues. Germline lookup yields CDR1 SGHDN and CDR2 FVKESK. CDR3 DNA sequence: TGTGCCAGCAGCCAAGAAGGGATTTTTTACGAGCAGTACTTC. Encoded protein: CASSQEGIFYEQYF.

V usage is TRBV4-1 and J usage is TRBJ2-1, with unresolved D. The CDR3 length is 17 residues. V dropped 2 bases and J dropped 0 bases, with 14 bases sitting between them. Germline CDR1 is MGHRA and CDR2 is YSYEKL. The DNA of the CDR3 is TGCGCCAGCAGCCAAACCCCTAGAGCCTTCTCCTACAATGAGCAGTTCTTC. Translating gives CASSQTPRAFSYNEQFF.

The chain combines TRBV19 with TRBJ2-1; weak D call: TRBD1 (5 bases). The V gene lost 9 bases and the J gene lost 7 bases, with 16 bases spanning the gap. Germline V lookup: CDR1 LNHDA, CDR2 SQIVND (reference sequence). This CDR3 contains 13 residues. The CDR3 region is CASNERGRNEQFF. CDR3 nucleotide sequence: TGTGCCAGCAATGAAAGGGGAAGGAATGAGCAGTTCTTC.

The CDR3: CASSQAGTDYEQYF. CDR3 bases: TGTGCCAGCAGCCAAGCCGGGACAGACTACGAGCAGTACTTC. The rearrangement uses TRBV4-2 and TRBJ2-7; 7 bases line up with TRBD1. Germline V gene sequence: CDR1 LGHNA, CDR2 YNFKEQ. There are 14 residues in the CDR3. The V segment lost 1 base and the J segment 3 bases; nucleotides outside the gene matches: 3.

CDR3 nucleotides: TGTGCCTGGAGAGCTTTCCTACAGGGTTTGGGCACTGAAGCTTTCTTT. Translation gives CAWRAFLQGLGTEAFF. The chain employs TRBV30 and TRBJ1-1, with a weak D call TRBD1 (6 bases). The germline V gene has CDR1 GTSNPN and CDR2 SVGIG (reference sequence). The length of the CDR3 is 16 residues. Deletions cut 3 bases from V and 4 bases from J, with 21 bases between.

This chain connects TRBV5-1 to TRBJ2-3, with a possible D match to TRBD1 (6 bases). The CDR3 is 15 amino acids. Deletions cut 0 bases from V and 3 bases from J, with 11 bases between. The germline CDR1 and CDR2 sequences are SGHRS and YFSETQ. In nucleotides, the CDR3 is TGCGCCAGCAGCTTGGCGGGACAAACAACAGATACGCAGTATTTT. It encodes CASSLAGQTTDTQYF.

The V call is TRBV30, the J call TRBJ2-6; no clear D. Germline V lookup: CDR1 GTSNPN, CDR2 SVGIG (reference sequence). This CDR3 contains 14 residues. CDR3: CARKSQSGANVLTF. The CDR3 DNA is TGTGCTCGGAAATCTCAATCTGGGGCCAACGTCCTGACTTTC.

This clone was seen only once. This CDR3 is CASGPRLARYEQYF. The CDR3 DNA reads as TGTGCCAGCGGGCCGAGACTAGCTCGCTACGAGCAGTACTTC. The V and J genes are TRBV28 and TRBJ2-7; TRBD2 matches at 7 bases. Trimming took 8 bases from V and 3 from J; bases not matched to a gene: 10. This CDR3 has 14 residues. From germline, CDR1 is MDHEN and CDR2 SYDVKM. Filled out from reference TRBV28 and TRBJ2-7, the complete variable domain reads DVKVTQSSRYLVKRTGEKVFLECVQDMDHENMFWYRQDPGLGLRLIYFSYDVKMKEKGDIPEGYSVSREKKERFSLILESASTNQTSMYLCASGPRLARYEQYFGPGTRLTVT.

The table lists this clone with a few counts. The chain joins TRBV6-5 to TRBJ1-1; D possibly corresponds to TRBD1 (6 bases). V was cut by 7 bases and J by 11 bases, with 20 bases left in between. From germline, CDR1 is MNHEY and CDR2 SVGAGI. The CDR3 has 13 residues. CDR3 nucleotide sequence: TGTGCCAGCAACCAAATCGGGACACTTGACGCTTTCTTT. Amino acid sequence: CASNQIGTLDAFF.

The gene calls are TRBV2 and TRBJ1-1; 7 positions match TRBD1. The J segment lost 5 bases and the V segment lost 1 base, leaving 4 bases of the junction unmatched. Looked up from germline, CDR1 is SNHLY and CDR2 is FYNNEI. The CDR3 covers 14 residues. CDR3 region: CASSEGRGGTEAFF. DNA for the CDR3: TGTGCCAGCAGTGAAGGCAGGGGGGGGACTGAAGCTTTCTTT.

This clone occurred once. This chain connects TRBV5-4 to TRBJ2-7; the D is unclear. The germline CDR1 and CDR2 sequences are SGHNT and YYREEE (reference sequence). V lost 3 bases and J lost 3, with 7 bases in between. This CDR3 is 12 amino acids long. The CDR3 DNA is TGTGCCAGCAGCTCGCTGGACTACGAGCAGTACTTC. Its protein is CASSSLDYEQYF. The whole variable domain, remainder taken from reference TRBV5-4 and TRBJ2-7, is ETGVTQSPTHLIKTRGQQVTLRCSSQSGHNTVSWYQQALGQGPQFIFQYYREEENGRGNFPPRFSGLQFPNYSSELNVNALELDDSALYLCASSSLDYEQYFGPGTRLTVT.

J is TRBJ2-1 and V is TRBV27, with 14 bases fitting TRBD2. Germline CDR1 reads MNHEY; CDR2 reads SMNVEV (reference sequence). V shed 4 bases, J shed 4 bases, and the junction held 3 bases outside the gene matches. The CDR3 spans 16 residues. CDR3 DNA sequence: TGTGCCAGCAGTTGGGGGACTAGCGGGAGTTACAATGAGCAGTTCTTC. This gives the protein CASSWGTSGSYNEQFF.

The V gene is TRBV27, the J gene TRBJ2-2, with 9 bases aligning to TRBD1. From germline, CDR1 is MNHEY and CDR2 SMNVEV (reference sequence). V lost 4 bases to trimming and J lost 6 bases; unmatched junction nucleotides: 3. The CDR3 runs 14 residues. The CDR3 protein is CASSSQGAAGELFF. CDR3 nucleotide sequence: TGTGCCAGCAGTTCACAGGGGGCAGCCGGGGAGCTGTTTTTT.

This clone was detected only once. The chain uses TRBV5-6 and TRBJ1-2; D gene ambiguous. The CDR3 sequence is 15 residues long. V lost 2 bases to trimming and J lost 0 bases, with 11 bases between them. CDR1 and CDR2 (germline): SGHDT, YYEEEE. In DNA form, the CDR3 reads TGTGCCAGCAGCTTCTGGACGGTAGCTAACTATGGCTACACCTTC. Translation: CASSFWTVANYGYTF.

The rearrangement links TRBV11-2 to TRBJ2-3, with D unclear. The V gene's germline CDR1 is SGHAT and CDR2 FQNNGV. This CDR3 spans 16 amino acids. V was shortened by 1 base and J by 2 bases, with 13 bases between the two germline ends. CDR3 amino acids: CASSLVPRNPTDTQYF. CDR3 DNA sequence: TGTGCCAGCAGCTTAGTTCCTCGGAATCCCACAGATACGCAGTATTTT.

Only a few counts were recorded for this clone. The chain carries TRBV5-5 and TRBJ2-2; D possibly uses TRBD1 or TRBD2 (5 bases each). Germline V CDR1 and CDR2: SGHKS, YYEKEE (reference sequence). Trimming cost V 0 bases and J 4 bases, with 10 bases left between them. The CDR3 runs to 15 residues. The CDR3 DNA reads as TGTGCCAGCAGCTTGGAAGGGGAGTTCACCGGGGAGCTGTTTTTT. Translating it yields CASSLEGEFTGELFF.

V gene TRBV28 combines with J gene TRBJ2-7, with a tentative D call TRBD2 (6 bases). Trimming stripped 6 bases from V and 0 bases from J, with 18 bases between. The germline gives CDR1 MDHEN, CDR2 SYDVKM. CDR3 length: 16 residues. CDR3 sequence: CASRRDGGISSYEQYF. CDR3 sequence (DNA): TGTGCCAGCAGACGGGATGGAGGGATTAGCTCCTACGAGCAGTACTTC.